What follows are 11 T cell receptor beta chains derived from one specimen sequenced in a study of molecular identifiers for immune sequencing clone quantification. TCRdb fed the PCR reads into MiXCR, producing one record per CDR3 protein. The sample consists of about 640,000 distinct CDR3 sequences, 20% of them appearing once. Specimen: naive CD8+ T cells from blood, with Jurkat cell RNA spiked in. Regarding subset: FACS-sorted CD8+CD4-CCR7+CD45RA+ naive T cells. These receptors all stem from a human donor in good health. Some libraries in this study had Jurkat cell RNA spiked in.

This clonotype was recorded many times. This chain links TRBV4-3 with TRBJ2-6, with 11 bases identical to TRBD1. This CDR3 comprises 19 residues. The junction had 8 bases not matched to a gene; V was cut back by 1 base and J by 3 bases. Germline V gives CDR1 LGHNA, CDR2 YSLEER. The CDR3 DNA reads TGCGCCAGCAGCCAAGCCGGAGGGACAGGGGGATATGGGGCCAACGTCCTGACTTTC. As protein: CASSQAGGTGGYGANVLTF.

This clonotype was recorded many times. The V gene is TRBV11-2, the J gene TRBJ2-3, with unresolved D. Germline CDR1 is SGHAT and CDR2 is FQNNGV. Trimming took off 3 bases at V and 0 bases at J, with 7 bases between the two ends. The CDR3 is 14 amino acids. CDR3 in amino acids: CASSFSHSTDTQYF. The DNA of the CDR3 is TGTGCCAGCAGCTTTTCGCATAGCACAGATACGCAGTATTTT.

Ten or more counts support this clonotype. The chain joins TRBV4-1 to TRBJ1-1; 7 bases agree with TRBD1. Losses at the gene ends were 1 base for V and 3 bases for J; bases not matched to a gene: 5. The CDR3 extends over 15 amino acids. The germline gives CDR1 MGHRA, CDR2 YSYEKL. In DNA form, the CDR3 reads TGCGCCAGCAGCCAAGTCCCGGGACAGTACACTGAAGCTTTCTTT. Translating gives CASSQVPGQYTEAFF.

This clonotype was detected ten times or more. The chain combines TRBV19 with TRBJ2-3; TRBD2 might be the D (5 bases). V was pared by 6 bases and J by 4 bases, with 14 bases between. This CDR3 has 14 amino acids. CDR1 and CDR2 from the germline V gene are LNHDA and SQIVND (reference sequence). This CDR3 reads CASSPIPRADTQYF. CDR3 in DNA: TGTGCCAGTAGCCCAATACCGAGGGCAGATACGCAGTATTTT.

In its sample, this clonotype was seen many times. The rearrangement links TRBV4-3 to TRBJ1-1, with 7 positions matching TRBD1. Germline V gives CDR1 LGHNA, CDR2 YSLEER. This CDR3 spans 13 amino acids. The V and J ends lost 3 bases and 4 bases, in that order; junction bases with no gene match: 2. CDR3 sequence reads: CASSQNRGTEAFF. CDR3 DNA sequence: TGCGCCAGCAGCCAGAACAGGGGCACTGAAGCTTTCTTT.

A note on this clonotype: A much larger clonotype is one base distant, so this may be a read error. This chain joins TRBV19 and TRBJ2-7, with unresolved D. Trimming stripped 3 bases from V and 1 base from J, with 13 bases between. The CDR3 is 15 amino acids. Germline assignment: CDR1 LNHDA and CDR2 SQIVND (reference sequence). CDR3 nucleotides: TGTGCCAGTAGTATGTGGTTGGGTACGTCCTACGAGCAGTACTTC. This gives the protein CASSMWLGTSYEQYF.

V gene TRBV5-1 combines with J gene TRBJ2-1; D unclear. Germline V gene data show CDR1 as SGHRS and CDR2 as YFSETQ. Trimming took off 4 bases at V and 5 bases at J, with 16 bases between the two ends. The CDR3 extends over 15 amino acids. The CDR3 DNA follows: TGCGCCAGCAGCCCAGCGCTCGGAACCGACAATGAGCAGTTCTTC. Residues: CASSPALGTDNEQFF.

This clonotype was found many times. CDR3: CASSLGGQSNQPQHF. DNA of the CDR3: TGTGCCAGCAGCTTAGGAGGACAGTCTAATCAGCCCCAGCATTTT. The rearrangement uses TRBV7-9 and TRBJ1-5; a possible D gene is TRBD1 (6 bases). In germline, CDR1 is SEHNR, CDR2 FQNEAQ (reference sequence). V was pared by 1 base and J by 4 bases, with 11 bases between. The CDR3 has 15 residues.

This clonotype was picked up many times. The CDR3 DNA reads as TGTGCCAGCAGCCCCCAGGCCGGCGGGGGAAACACTGAAGCTTTCTTT. Translation gives CASSPQAGGGNTEAFF. This sequence joins TRBV9 and TRBJ1-1; possible D gene TRBD1, 5 bases. The CDR3 has 16 amino acids. Germline CDR1 reads SGDLS; CDR2 reads YYNGEE. Trimming took off 4 bases at V and 2 bases at J, with 18 bases between the two ends.

This clonotype came up once. A much larger clone sits a single nucleotide away, making a read error possible. V gene TRBV28 combines with J gene TRBJ2-1; 12 bases align to TRBD2. Germline lookup yields CDR1 MDHEN and CDR2 SYDVKM. This CDR3 is 17 amino acids long. DNA of the CDR3: TGTGCCAGCAGTCCTCTAGCGGGAGGGCCGATATACAATGGGCAGTTCTTC. This translates into CASSPLAGGPIYNGQFF.

As for this clonotype: A much larger clone is a single base away; this may be a read error. The chain is built from TRBV7-9 and TRBJ2-1; no clear D. The V gene's germline CDR1 is SEHNR and CDR2 FQNEAQ (reference sequence). V was cut by 4 bases and J by 8 bases, with 15 bases left in between. The CDR3 has 14 residues. As DNA, the CDR3 is TGTGCCAGCAGCTCCCGGAAGAGAAACGATGAGCAGTTCTTC. Its protein product is CASSSRKRNDEQFF.